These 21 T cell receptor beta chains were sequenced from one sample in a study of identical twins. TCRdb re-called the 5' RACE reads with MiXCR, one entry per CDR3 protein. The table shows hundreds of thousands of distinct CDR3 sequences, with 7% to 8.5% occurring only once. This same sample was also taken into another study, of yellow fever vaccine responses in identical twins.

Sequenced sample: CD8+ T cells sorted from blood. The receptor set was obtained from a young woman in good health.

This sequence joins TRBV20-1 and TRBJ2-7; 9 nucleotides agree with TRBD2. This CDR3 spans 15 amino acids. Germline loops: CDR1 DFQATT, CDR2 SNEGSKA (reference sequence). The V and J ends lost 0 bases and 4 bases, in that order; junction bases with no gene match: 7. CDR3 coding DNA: TGCAGTGCTAGAGATCAGCTGCGGGAGGGGTACGAGCAGTACTTC. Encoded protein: CSARDQLREGYEQYF.

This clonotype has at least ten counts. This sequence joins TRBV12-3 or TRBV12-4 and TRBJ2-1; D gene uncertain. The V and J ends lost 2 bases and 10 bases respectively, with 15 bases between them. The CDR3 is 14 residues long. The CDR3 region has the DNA TGTGCCAGCAGTTTAAGTTCCTTTTTAGGGGAGCAGTTCTTC. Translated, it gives CASSLSSFLGEQFF.

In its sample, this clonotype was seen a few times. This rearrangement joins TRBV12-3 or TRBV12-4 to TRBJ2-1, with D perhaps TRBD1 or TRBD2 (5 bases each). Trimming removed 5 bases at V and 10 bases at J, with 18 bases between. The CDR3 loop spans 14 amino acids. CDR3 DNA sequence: TGTGCCAGCAGTCCTAAGGGACGGTTCCCCGAGCAGTTCTTC. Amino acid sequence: CASSPKGRFPEQFF.

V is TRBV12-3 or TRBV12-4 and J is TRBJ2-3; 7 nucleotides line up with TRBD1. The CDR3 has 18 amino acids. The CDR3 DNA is TGTACCTGCAGTTTAGAAAGACAGGGTGATTTCACGACAGATACGCAGTATTTT. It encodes CTCSLERQGDFTTDTQYF.

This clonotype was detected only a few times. CDR3 residues: CASSLAQGAWTEAFF. DNA for the CDR3: TGTGCCAGCAGCTTGGCCCAGGGGGCATGGACTGAAGCTTTCTTT. V is TRBV5-6 and J is TRBJ1-1, with 8 positions matching TRBD1. Germline V gene lookup returns CDR1 SGHDT and CDR2 YYEEEE. This CDR3 region has 15 residues. With V trimmed by 0 bases and J by 5 bases, 6 bases remained unmatched.

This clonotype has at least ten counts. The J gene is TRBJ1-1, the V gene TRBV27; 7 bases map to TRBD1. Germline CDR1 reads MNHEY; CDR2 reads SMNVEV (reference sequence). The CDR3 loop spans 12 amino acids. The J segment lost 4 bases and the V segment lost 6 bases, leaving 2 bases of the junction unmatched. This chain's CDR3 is CASRQGITEAFF. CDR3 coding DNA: TGTGCCAGCAGACAGGGGATCACTGAAGCTTTCTTT.

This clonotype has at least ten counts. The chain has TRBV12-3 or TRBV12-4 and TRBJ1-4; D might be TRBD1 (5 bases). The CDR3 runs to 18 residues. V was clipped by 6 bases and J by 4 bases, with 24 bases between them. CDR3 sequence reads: CASSPSRGQGPNNEKLFF. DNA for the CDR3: TGTGCCAGCAGCCCATCGAGGGGCCAGGGCCCCAATAATGAAAAACTGTTTTTT.

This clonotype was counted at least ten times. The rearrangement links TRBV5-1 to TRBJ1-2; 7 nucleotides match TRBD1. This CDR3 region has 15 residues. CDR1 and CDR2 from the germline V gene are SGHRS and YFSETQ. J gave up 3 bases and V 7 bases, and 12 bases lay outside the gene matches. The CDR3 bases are TGCGCCAGCGGGCCTGCGGGGACAGTCTACTATGGCTACACCTTC. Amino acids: CASGPAGTVYYGYTF.

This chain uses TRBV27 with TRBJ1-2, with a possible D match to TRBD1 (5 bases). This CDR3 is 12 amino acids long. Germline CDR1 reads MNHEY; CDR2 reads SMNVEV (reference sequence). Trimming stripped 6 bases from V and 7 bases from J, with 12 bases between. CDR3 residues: CASSGQGGGYTF. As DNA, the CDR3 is TGTGCCAGCAGCGGCCAGGGTGGTGGCTACACCTTC.

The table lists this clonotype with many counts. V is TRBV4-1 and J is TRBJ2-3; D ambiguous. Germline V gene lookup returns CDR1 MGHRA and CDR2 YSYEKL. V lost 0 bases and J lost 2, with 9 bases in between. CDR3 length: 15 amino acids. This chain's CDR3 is CASSQDSDYTDTQYF. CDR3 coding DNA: TGCGCCAGCAGCCAAGATTCAGATTACACAGATACGCAGTATTTT.

The CDR3 region has the DNA TGTGCCAGCAGGACCACCGGGACAGACCCTCCACTAGCCAAAAACATTCAGTACTTC. Amino acids: CASRTTGTDPPLAKNIQYF. The chain uses TRBV6-4 and TRBJ2-4, with 7 bases lining up with TRBD1. The CDR3 totals 19 residues. Unmatched junction bases numbered 17, after V lost 6 bases and J lost 0 bases. The germline CDR1 and CDR2 sequences are MRHNA and SNTAGT.

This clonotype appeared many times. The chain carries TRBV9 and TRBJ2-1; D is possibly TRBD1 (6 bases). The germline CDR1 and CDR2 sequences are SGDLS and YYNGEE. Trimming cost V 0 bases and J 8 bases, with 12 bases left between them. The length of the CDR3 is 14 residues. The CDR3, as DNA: TGTGCCAGCAGCGTAGGTGGGGGCCGCGATGAGCAGTTCTTC. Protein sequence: CASSVGGGRDEQFF.

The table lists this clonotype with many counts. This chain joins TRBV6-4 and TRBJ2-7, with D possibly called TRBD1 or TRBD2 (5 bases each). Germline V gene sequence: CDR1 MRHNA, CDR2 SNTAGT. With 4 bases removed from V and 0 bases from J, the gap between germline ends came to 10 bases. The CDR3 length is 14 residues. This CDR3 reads CASSVGDGSYEQYF. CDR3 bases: TGTGCCAGCAGTGTGGGGGACGGCTCCTACGAGCAGTACTTC.

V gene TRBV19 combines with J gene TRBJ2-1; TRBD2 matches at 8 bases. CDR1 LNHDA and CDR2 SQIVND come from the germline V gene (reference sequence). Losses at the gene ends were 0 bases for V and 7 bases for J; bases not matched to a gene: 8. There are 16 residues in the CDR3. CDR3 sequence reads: CASSIDGSGKLNEQFF. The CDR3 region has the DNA TGTGCCAGTAGTATAGATGGTAGCGGGAAGCTTAATGAGCAGTTCTTC.

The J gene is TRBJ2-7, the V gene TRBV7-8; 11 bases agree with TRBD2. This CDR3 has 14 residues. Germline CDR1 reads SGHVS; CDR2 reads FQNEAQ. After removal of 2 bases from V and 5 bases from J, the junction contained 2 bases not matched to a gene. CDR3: CASSLRLAGNEQYF. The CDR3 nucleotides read TGTGCCAGCAGCTTAAGACTAGCGGGAAACGAGCAGTACTTC.

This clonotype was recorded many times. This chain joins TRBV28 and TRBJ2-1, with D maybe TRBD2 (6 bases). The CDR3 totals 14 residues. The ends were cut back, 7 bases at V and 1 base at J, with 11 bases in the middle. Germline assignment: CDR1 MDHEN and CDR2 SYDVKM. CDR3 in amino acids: CASTQAGSYNEQFF. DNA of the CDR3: TGTGCCAGCACACAAGCGGGTTCCTACAATGAGCAGTTCTTC.

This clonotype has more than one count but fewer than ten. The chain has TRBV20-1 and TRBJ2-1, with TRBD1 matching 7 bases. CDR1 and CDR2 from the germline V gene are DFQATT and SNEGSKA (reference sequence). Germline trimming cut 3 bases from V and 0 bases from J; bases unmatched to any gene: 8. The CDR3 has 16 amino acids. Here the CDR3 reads CSASGWTGSSYNEQFF. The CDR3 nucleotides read TGCAGTGCTAGCGGGTGGACAGGAAGCTCCTACAATGAGCAGTTCTTC.

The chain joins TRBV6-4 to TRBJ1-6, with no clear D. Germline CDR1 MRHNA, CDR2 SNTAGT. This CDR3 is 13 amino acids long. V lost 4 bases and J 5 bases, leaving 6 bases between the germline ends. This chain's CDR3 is CASSAGDNSPLHF. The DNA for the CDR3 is TGTGCCAGCAGTGCCGGGGATAATTCACCCCTCCACTTT.

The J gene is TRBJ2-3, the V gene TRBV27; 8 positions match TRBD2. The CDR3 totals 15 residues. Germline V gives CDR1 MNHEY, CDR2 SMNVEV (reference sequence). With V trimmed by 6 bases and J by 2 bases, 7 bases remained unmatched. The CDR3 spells CASRGLAFSTDTQYF. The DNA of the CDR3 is TGTGCCAGCAGAGGACTAGCATTCTCCACAGATACGCAGTATTTT.

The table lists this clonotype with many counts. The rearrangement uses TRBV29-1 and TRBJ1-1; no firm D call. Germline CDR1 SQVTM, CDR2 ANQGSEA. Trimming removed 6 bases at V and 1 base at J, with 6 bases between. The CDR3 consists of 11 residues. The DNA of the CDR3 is TGCAGCGTAACAGCGAACACTGAAGCTTTCTTT. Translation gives CSVTANTEAFF.

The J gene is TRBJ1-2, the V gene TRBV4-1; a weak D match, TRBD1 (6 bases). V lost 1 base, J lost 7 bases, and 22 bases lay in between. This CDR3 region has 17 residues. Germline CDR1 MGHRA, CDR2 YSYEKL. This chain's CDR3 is CASSQVSRTSGDSGYTF. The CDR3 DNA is TGCGCCAGCAGCCAAGTGTCCCGGACCTCAGGGGATTCTGGCTACACCTTC.